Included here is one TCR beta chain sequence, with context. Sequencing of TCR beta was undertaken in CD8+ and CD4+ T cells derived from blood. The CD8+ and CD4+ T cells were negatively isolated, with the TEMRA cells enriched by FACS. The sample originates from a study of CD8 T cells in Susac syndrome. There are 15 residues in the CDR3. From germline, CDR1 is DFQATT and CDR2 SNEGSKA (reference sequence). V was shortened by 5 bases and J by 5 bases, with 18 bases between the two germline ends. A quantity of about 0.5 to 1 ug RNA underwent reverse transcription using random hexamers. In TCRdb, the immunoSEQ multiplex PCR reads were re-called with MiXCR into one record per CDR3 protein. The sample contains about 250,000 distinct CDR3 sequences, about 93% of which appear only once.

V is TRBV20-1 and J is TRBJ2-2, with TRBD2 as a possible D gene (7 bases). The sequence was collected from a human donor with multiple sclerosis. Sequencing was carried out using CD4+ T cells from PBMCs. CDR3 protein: CSAEGGTGRTGELFF. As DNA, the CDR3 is TGCAGTGCTGAGGGGGGGACGGGGAGGACCGGGGAGCTGTTTTTT.